This T cell receptor beta chain was captured by sequencing in a study of shared clonotypes between healthy human individuals. Turning to this clone: Antigen: not known. The sample holds other DNA sequences that translate to the same CDR3.

Naive CD8 cells lacked CD45RO, underwent positive selection for CCR7 and left out terminally differentiated effector memory CD45RA+ cells. An approximately 220 ng quantity of DNA, around 30,000 T cell genomes, went into the sorted-subset replicate PCRs. The table came from immunoSEQ multiplex PCR; TCRdb's copy has only in-frame clones and leaves some out. The table has nearly 2 million clones, about 95% seen once. Findings and caveats of the study: Estimated clonotype richness was generally higher in naive than memory subsets. Among donors, sharing of clonotypes was expected to be affected by sequencing depth. Unshared clonotypes carried lower generation probabilities than those common to all four donors.

This TCR derives from a young man in good health. Source material: naive CD8+ T cells sorted from blood.

Here the CDR3 DNA reads TGTGCCAGTAGTATTATACTAGCGGGGTACAATGAGCAGTTCTTC. Protein: CASSIILAGYNEQFF. The rearrangement uses TRBV19 and TRBJ2-1; TRBD2 matches at 10 bases. J gave up 4 bases and V 3 bases, and 3 bases lay outside the gene matches. The CDR3 length is 15 residues. The germline V gene encodes CDR1 LNHDA and CDR2 SQIVND (reference sequence).